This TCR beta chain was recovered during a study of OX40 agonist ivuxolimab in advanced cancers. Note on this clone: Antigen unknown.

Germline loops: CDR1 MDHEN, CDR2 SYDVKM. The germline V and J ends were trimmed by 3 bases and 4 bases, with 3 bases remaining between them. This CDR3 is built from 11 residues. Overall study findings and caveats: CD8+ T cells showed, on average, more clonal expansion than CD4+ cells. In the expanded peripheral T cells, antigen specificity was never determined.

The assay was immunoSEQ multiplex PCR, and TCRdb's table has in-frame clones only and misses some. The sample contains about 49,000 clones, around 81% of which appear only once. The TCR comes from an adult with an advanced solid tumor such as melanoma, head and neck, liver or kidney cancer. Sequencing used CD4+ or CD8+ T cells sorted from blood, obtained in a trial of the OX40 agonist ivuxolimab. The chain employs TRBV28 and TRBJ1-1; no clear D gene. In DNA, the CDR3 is TGTGCCAGCAGTTTTAGCACTGAAGCTTTCTTT. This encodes CASSFSTEAFF.